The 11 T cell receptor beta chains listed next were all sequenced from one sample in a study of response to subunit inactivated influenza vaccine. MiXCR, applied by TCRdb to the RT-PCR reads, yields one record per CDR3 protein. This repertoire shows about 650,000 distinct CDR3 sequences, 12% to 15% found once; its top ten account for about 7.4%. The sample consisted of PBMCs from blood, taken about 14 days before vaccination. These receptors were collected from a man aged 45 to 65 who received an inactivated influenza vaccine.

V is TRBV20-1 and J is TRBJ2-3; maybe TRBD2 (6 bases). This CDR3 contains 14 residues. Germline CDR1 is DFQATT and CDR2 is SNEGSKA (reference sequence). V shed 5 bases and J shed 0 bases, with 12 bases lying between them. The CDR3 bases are TGCAGTGCTGGCTCTAGCGTAAGCACAGATACGCAGTATTTT. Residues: CSAGSSVSTDTQYF.

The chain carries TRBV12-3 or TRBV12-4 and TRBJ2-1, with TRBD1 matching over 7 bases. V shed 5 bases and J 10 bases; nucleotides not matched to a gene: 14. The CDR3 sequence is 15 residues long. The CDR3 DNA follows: TGTGCCAGCAGTCCCAGACAGGGCTGGGGTAGGGAGCAGTTCTTC. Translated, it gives CASSPRQGWGREQFF.

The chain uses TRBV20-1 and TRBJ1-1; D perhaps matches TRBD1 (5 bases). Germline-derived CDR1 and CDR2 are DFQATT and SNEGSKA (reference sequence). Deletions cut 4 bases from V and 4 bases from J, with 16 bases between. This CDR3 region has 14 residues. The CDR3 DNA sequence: TGCAGTGCTACCGGGACCCCCAGTGGCACTGAAGCTTTCTTT. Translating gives CSATGTPSGTEAFF.

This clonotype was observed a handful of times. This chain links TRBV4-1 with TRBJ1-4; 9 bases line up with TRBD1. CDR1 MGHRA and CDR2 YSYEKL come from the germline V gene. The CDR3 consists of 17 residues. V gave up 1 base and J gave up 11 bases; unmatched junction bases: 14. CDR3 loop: CASSQVGAGTGLEKLFF. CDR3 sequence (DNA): TGCGCCAGCAGCCAAGTAGGGGCCGGGACAGGGTTAGAGAAACTGTTTTTT.

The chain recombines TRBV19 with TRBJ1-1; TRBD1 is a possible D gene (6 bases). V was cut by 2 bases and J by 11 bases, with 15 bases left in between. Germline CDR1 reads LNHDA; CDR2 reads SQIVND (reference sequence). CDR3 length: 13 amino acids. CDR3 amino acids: CASSIPVRGQAFF. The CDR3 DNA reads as TGTGCCAGTAGTATACCGGTTCGGGGGCAGGCTTTCTTT. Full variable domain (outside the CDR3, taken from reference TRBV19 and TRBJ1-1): DGGITQSPKYLFRKEGQNVTLSCEQNLNHDAMYWYRQDPGQGLRLIYYSQIVNDFQKGDIAEGYSVSREKKESFPLTVTSAQKNPTAFYLCASSIPVRGQAFFGQGTRLTVV.

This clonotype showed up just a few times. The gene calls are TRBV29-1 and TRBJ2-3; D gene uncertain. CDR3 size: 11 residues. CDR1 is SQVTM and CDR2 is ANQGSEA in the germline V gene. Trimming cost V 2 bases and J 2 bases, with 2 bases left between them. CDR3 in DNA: TGCAGCGTTGAATACACAGATACGCAGTATTTT. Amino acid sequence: CSVEYTDTQYF.

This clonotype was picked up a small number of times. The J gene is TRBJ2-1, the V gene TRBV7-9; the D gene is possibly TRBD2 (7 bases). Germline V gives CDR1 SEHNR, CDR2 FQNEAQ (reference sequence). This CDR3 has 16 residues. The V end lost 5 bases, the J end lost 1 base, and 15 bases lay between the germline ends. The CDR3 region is CASSEAGARSYNEQFF. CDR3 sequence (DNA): TGTGCCAGCAGCGAGGCGGGGGCGCGTTCCTACAATGAGCAGTTCTTC.

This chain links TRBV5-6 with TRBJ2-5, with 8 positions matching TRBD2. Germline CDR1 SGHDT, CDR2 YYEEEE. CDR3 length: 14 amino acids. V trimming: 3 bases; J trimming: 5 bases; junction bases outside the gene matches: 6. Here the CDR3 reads CASSWGSGAETQYF. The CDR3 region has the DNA TGTGCCAGCAGCTGGGGTAGCGGGGCCGAGACCCAGTACTTC. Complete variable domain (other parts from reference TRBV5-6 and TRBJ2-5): DAGVTQSPTHLIKTRGQQVTLRCSPKSGHDTVSWYQQALGQGPQFIFQYYEEEERQRGNFPDRFSGHQFPNYSSELNVNALLLGDSALYLCASSWGSGAETQYFGPGTRLLVL.

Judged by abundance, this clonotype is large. The DNA of the CDR3 is TGCGCCAGCAGCCAATCGGCTGGGACGTCTAGCAATCAGCCCCAGCATTTT. Amino acid sequence: CASSQSAGTSSNQPQHF. The chain joins TRBV4-3 to TRBJ1-5; D might be TRBD1 (5 bases). V lost 2 bases, J lost 0 bases, and 14 bases lay in between. CDR1 LGHNA and CDR2 YSLEER come from the germline V gene. This CDR3 region has 17 residues.

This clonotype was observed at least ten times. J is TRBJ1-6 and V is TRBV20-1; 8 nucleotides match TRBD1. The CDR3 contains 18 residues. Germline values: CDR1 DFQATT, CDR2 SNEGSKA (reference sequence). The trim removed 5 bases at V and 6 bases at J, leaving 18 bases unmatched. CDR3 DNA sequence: TGCAGTGCTCCTAGTGCATCCGGGACAGGCACTTTTAATTCACCCCTCCACTTT. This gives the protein CSAPSASGTGTFNSPLHF.

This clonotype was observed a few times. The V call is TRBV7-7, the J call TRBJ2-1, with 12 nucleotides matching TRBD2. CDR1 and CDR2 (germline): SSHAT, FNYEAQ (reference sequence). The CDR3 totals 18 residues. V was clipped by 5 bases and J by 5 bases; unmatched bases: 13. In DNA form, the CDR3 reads TGTGCCAGCAGCCCCGGCCCCCCTTGGACTAGCGGGGACAATGAGCAGTTCTTC. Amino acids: CASSPGPPWTSGDNEQFF.